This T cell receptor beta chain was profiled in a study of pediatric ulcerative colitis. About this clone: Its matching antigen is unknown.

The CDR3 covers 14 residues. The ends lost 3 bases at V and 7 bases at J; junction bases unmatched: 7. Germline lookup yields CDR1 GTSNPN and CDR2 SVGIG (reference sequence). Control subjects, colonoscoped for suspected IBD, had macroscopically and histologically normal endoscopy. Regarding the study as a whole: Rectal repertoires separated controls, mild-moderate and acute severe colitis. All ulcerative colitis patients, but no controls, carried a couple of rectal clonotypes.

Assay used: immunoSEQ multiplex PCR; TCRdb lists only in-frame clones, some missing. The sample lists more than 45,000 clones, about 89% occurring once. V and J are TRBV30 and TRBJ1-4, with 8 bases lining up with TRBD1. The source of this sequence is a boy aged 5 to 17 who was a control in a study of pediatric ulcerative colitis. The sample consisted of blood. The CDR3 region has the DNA TGTGCCTGGAGCGAGGGACAGGATACTGAAAAACTGTTTTTT. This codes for CAWSEGQDTEKLFF.